The 9 T cell receptor beta chains given below trace back to one sample, sequenced in a study of blood T cell repertoires in COVID-19. This table comes from immunoSEQ multiplex PCR, and its TCRdb copy is limited to in-frame clones, with some not included. This table has around 230,000 clones, approximately 75% appearing once. The sequencing input was PBMCs or T cells enriched from blood (not recorded which). The receptors were gathered from a middle-aged man who had recovered from COVID-19.

The V and J genes are TRBV18 and TRBJ2-3; 7 bases line up with TRBD1. CDR1 is KGHSH and CDR2 is LQKENI in the germline V gene. The CDR3 loop spans 17 amino acids. With 3 bases clipped from V and 1 base from J, the junction kept 10 bases outside the gene matches. This CDR3 reads CASSPFRWDRGTDTQYF. CDR3 in DNA: TGTGCCAGCTCACCGTTTCGATGGGACAGAGGCACAGATACGCAGTATTTT.

V and J are TRBV6-1 and TRBJ2-7, with TRBD2 matching over 7 bases. Germline V gene sequence: CDR1 MNHNS, CDR2 SASEGT. V gave up 1 base and J gave up 2 bases; unmatched junction bases: 5. The CDR3 runs to 15 residues. The CDR3 loop reads CASSEGGGITYEQYF. In DNA, the CDR3 is TGTGCCAGCAGTGAAGGGGGGGGGATAACCTACGAGCAGTACTTC.

V is TRBV5-5 and J is TRBJ2-6; D might be TRBD2 (6 bases). The CDR3 runs 17 residues. With 6 bases removed from V and 0 bases from J, the gap between germline ends came to 16 bases. Germline CDR1 reads SGHKS; CDR2 reads YYEKEE (reference sequence). The CDR3 is CASNPLEGNSGANVLTF. The CDR3, as DNA: TGTGCCAGCAACCCCTTGGAGGGGAACTCTGGGGCCAACGTCCTGACTTTC.

The table lists this clone with a count of one. The CDR3 sequence: CASRGVGTEAFF. CDR3 nucleotide sequence: TGTGCCAGCAGAGGGGTGGGAACTGAAGCTTTCTTT. The gene calls are TRBV27 and TRBJ1-1, with D perhaps matching TRBD1 (5 bases). The CDR3 sequence is 12 residues long. Germline CDR1 is MNHEY and CDR2 is SMNVEV (reference sequence). Trimming removed 6 bases at V and 5 bases at J, with 10 bases between.

Points on this clone: This clone may be a read error of a much larger clone one base away. The sample has other DNA sequences that encode this CDR3 too. This chain joins TRBV19 and TRBJ2-3; 13 bases agree with TRBD2. The CDR3 is made up of 19 amino acids. The V gene's germline CDR1 is LNHDA and CDR2 SQIVND (reference sequence). The CDR3 coding sequence is TGTGCCAGTAGTATAAGGTTCTGGACTAGCGGGAGAATAGCAGATACGCAATATTTT. Amino acid sequence: CASSIRFWTSGRIADTQYF.

The chain recombines TRBV6-5 with TRBJ1-3; 9 bases agree with TRBD1. Germline V gene sequence: CDR1 MNHEY, CDR2 SVGAGI. The CDR3 is 14 amino acids. J lost 3 bases, V lost 6 bases, and 3 bases had no gene match. The chain's CDR3 is CASRRQGDGNTIYF. The CDR3 DNA reads as TGTGCCAGCAGGCGACAGGGGGATGGAAACACCATATATTTT.

DNA for the CDR3: TGTGCCACCAGTGATTTCAGGGGGACTTTACGGTATAGCAATCAGCCCCAGCATTTT. Translating it yields CATSDFRGTLRYSNQPQHF. This chain connects TRBV24-1 to TRBJ1-5; 7 bases fit TRBD1. J was trimmed by 0 bases and V by 1 base; bases with no gene match: 11. The CDR3 totals 19 residues. Germline lookup yields CDR1 KGHDR and CDR2 SFDVKD.

This clone was seen just once. This chain joins TRBV21-1 and TRBJ1-2. TRBV21-1 is designated a pseudogene. The CDR3 loop spans 19 amino acids. CDR3 DNA sequence: TGTGCCAGCAGCAAATGGGTGGTTCCGTGGACTGTCAGTCTCCCTGGCTACACCTTC. This codes for CASSKWVVPWTVSLPGYTF.

The V gene is TRBV5-1, the J gene TRBJ1-2; TRBD1 aligns across 9 bases. This CDR3 has 14 amino acids. Germline-derived CDR1 and CDR2 are SGHRS and YFSETQ. The junction had 8 bases not matched to a gene; V was cut back by 3 bases and J by 8 bases. Here the CDR3 DNA reads TGCGCCAGCAGCTCTGTACAGGGGGCGCGGGGCTACACCTTC. Its protein product is CASSSVQGARGYTF.